This paragraph covers one T cell receptor beta chain sequence. The germline V and J ends were trimmed by 7 bases and 4 bases, with 16 bases remaining between them. The CDR3 is 14 residues long. TCRdb processed the 5' RACE reads anew with MiXCR; each CDR3 protein has one entry. In the table there are about 560,000 distinct CDR3 sequences, less than 25% of which are singletons. The sample comes from a study of T-cell memory formation after mild COVID-19. The sequenced material came from PBMCs or a T cell subset sorted from them (not recorded which). The sequence was obtained from an adult woman who had mild COVID-19 (a few samples of this study predate the infection). Cell type and time point are not known. The rearrangement uses TRBV12-3 or TRBV12-4 and TRBJ1-1; TRBD1 might be the D (6 bases). CDR3 amino acids: CASTAGQKSTEAFF. CDR3 DNA sequence: TGTGCCAGCACCGCCGGACAGAAAAGCACTGAAGCTTTCTTT.